This T cell receptor (beta chain) stems from a study of neurological immune-mediated disorders. Study conclusions and caveats: The expanded clones of different subjects shared no CDR3 amino acid sequences (suggesting private repertoires in all groups). One cluster of related CDR3 sequences contained, by phylogenetic grouping, the repertoires of 18 of 34 multiple sclerosis patients and formed a possible signature. HTLV-1-associated myelopathy ranked highest for TCR clonal expansion and multiple sclerosis lowest, beneath healthy controls.

CDR3 size: 12 residues. V was cut by 4 bases and J by 3 bases, with 10 bases left in between. Germline values: CDR1 SQVTM, CDR2 ANQGSEA. This clonotype was recorded at least ten times. Its specificity is not known. TCRdb called the 5' RACE reads again in MiXCR, with one record for every CDR3 protein. Of 50,000 to 65,000 distinct CDR3 sequences in the sample, 3.6% are singletons; the top ten hold approximately 1.5%. This clonotype was sampled from a man younger than 40 with multiple sclerosis. Sequenced input: PBMCs. The V gene is TRBV29-1, the J gene TRBJ2-7; D is perhaps TRBD1 (5 bases). The CDR3 DNA is TGCAGCGTTGGTAAAGGGGTCTACGAGCAGTACTTC. Protein: CSVGKGVYEQYF.